This TCR beta chain is drawn from a study of blood T cell repertoires in COVID-19. Study information: Sources were T cells, B-cell-depleted T cells, or PBMCs; the material itself was cDNA or gDNA.

The method was immunoSEQ multiplex PCR; TCRdb's version includes in-frame clones alone and lacks a portion of them. The sample yields 250,000 to 300,000 clones, around 90% seen once. Germline V CDR1 and CDR2: LNHDA, SQIVND (reference sequence). The length of the CDR3 is 16 residues. The ends lost 8 bases at V and 5 bases at J; junction bases unmatched: 11. The sample was peripheral blood. This chain joins TRBV19 and TRBJ2-5; 13 bases line up with TRBD2. This receptor was identified in a middle-aged woman who had recovered from COVID-19. CDR3 region: CASAGLAGAVLETQYF. CDR3 coding DNA: TGTGCCAGTGCCGGACTAGCGGGAGCTGTTTTGGAGACCCAGTACTTC.